This T cell receptor beta chain was sequenced for a study of Graves' ophthalmopathy and Graves' hyperthyroidism. General study findings and limits: Among thyroid clonotypes expanded above 0.001 frequency, most also appeared in blood.

Amplification of the TCR beta CDR3 regions used RNA transcripts (as template). HTBI primers primed a first-round RT-PCR, and a second-round multiplex PCR followed. TCRdb independently ran MiXCR on the multiplex PCR reads; one entry per CDR3 protein. The data contain 170,000 or so distinct CDR3 sequences, under 45% of them singletons. Deletions cut 4 bases from V and 0 bases from J, with 19 bases between. From germline, CDR1 is MDHEN and CDR2 SYDVKM. CDR3 length equals 19 residues. To note about this clonotype: Its antigen remains unidentified.

Clinical symptoms and serum thyroxine were used for diagnosis; TRAb, thyroid ultrasound and orbital computed tomography were also relied on. PBMCs stemmed from roughly 9.7 ml of fresh peripheral blood. This sequence was found in a man aged 25 to 45 with Graves' ophthalmopathy. Material: peripheral blood. The chain employs TRBV28 and TRBJ1-6; a possible D gene is TRBD1 (6 bases). For the CDR3, the DNA is TGTGCCAGCAGTTCCGACCGGGACAACTGGAGCTCCTATAATTCACCCCTCCACTTT. Translation gives CASSSDRDNWSSYNSPLHF.